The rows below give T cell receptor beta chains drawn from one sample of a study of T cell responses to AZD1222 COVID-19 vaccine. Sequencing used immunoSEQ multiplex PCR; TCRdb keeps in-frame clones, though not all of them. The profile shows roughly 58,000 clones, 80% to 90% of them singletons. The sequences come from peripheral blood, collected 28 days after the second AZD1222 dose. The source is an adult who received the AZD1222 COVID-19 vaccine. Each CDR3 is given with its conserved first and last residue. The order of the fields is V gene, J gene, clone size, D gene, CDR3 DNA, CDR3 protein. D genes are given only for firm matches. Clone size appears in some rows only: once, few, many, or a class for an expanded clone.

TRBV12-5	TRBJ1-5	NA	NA	TGTGCTAGTGGCCCTACGGGACCCATAGGGGATCAGCCCCAGCATTTT	CASGPTGPIGDQPQHF
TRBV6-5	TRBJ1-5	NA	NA	TGTGCCAGCGGTAGCGGATCAGCCCAGCATTTT	CASGSGSAQHF
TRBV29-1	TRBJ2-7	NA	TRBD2	TGCAGCGTGGACGATGGTGGGTCTAGCGGGAGCTACGAGCAGTACTTC	CSVDDGGSSGSYEQYF
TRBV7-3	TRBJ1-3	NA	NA	TGTGCCAGCAGCTTATCGGCATCGTCGACCATATATTTT	CASSLSASSTIYF
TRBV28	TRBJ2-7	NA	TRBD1	TGTGCCAGCAGTATACCGGGACAGGGGGCTTACGAGCAGTACTTC	CASSIPGQGAYEQYF
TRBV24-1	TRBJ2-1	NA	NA	TGTGCGACCGCAACCGCGACCTACAATGAGCAGTTCTTC	CATATATYNEQFF
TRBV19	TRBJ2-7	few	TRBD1	TGTGCCAGTAAAGGGACAGGGTCCTACGAGCAGTACTTC	CASKGTGSYEQYF
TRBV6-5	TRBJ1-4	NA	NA	TGTGCCAGCAGTTACAGACAGTGGGAGGAATCAAAACTGTTTTTT	CASSYRQWEESKLFF
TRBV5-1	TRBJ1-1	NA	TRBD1	TGCGCCAGCAGCTTCGACAGGGGAGGCGAAGCTTTCTTT	CASSFDRGGEAFF
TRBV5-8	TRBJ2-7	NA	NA	TGTGCCAGCAGCTTGAATGGCAGAAACTACGAGCAGTACTTC	CASSLNGRNYEQYF
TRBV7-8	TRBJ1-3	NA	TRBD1	TGTGCCAGCAGCTTATCGGTCGACAGGGAGAGGGCTGGAAACACCATATATTTT	CASSLSVDRERAGNTIYF
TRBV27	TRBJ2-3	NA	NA	TGTGCCAGCAGTACATCGGGACGAGACACAGATACGCAGTATTTT	CASSTSGRDTDTQYF
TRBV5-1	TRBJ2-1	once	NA	TGCGCCAGCAGCCGTAGCACAGGTCAGGCTGAGCAGTTCTTC	CASSRSTGQAEQFF
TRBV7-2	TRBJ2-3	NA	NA	TGTGCCAGCAGCTTAGCACTGACCAGTGGCACAGATACGCAGTATTTT	CASSLALTSGTDTQYF
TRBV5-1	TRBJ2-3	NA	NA	TGCGCCAGCAGCTTGGGGTCCGCCATATACTTCACAGATACGCAGTATTTT	CASSLGSAIYFTDTQYF
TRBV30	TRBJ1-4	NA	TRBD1	TGTGCCTGGAGTCCCATGCGACAGGGGGCACCTAATGAAAAACTGTTTTTT	CAWSPMRQGAPNEKLFF
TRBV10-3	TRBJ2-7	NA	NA	TGTGCCATCAGTGAGAACCTAGCGACGGGGCGATACGAGCAGTACTTC	CAISENLATGRYEQYF
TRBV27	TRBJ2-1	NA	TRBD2	TGTGCCAGCAAACCCGGGTTAGCGGGGGTAGGGCAGTTCTTC	CASKPGLAGVGQFF
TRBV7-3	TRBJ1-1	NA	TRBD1	TGTGCCAGCAGCGCGACAGGGACTGAAGCTTTCTTT	CASSATGTEAFF
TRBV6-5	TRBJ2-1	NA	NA	TGTGCCAGCAGTTACTCGGGCGGGCCCAATGAGCAGTTCTTC	CASSYSGGPNEQFF
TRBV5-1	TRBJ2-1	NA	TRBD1	TGCGCCAGCAGCTTCCACCGGGACAGCCCTTTGGAGCAGTTCTTC	CASSFHRDSPLEQFF
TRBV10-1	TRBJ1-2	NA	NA	TGCGCCAGCAGTCCATTCAGACAGAACTATGGCTACACCTTC	CASSPFRQNYGYTF
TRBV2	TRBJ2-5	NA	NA	TGTGCCAGCAGTGGGGGACGGCAAGAGACCCAGTACTTC	CASSGGRQETQYF
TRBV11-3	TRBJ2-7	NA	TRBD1	TGTGCCAGCAGCTTAGCGACAGGGAGTCACCACGAGCAGTACTTC	CASSLATGSHHEQYF
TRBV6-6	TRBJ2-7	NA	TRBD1	TGTGCCAGCAGTCGACAGGGGTCCCCCTACGAGCAGTACTTC	CASSRQGSPYEQYF
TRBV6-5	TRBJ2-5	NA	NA	TGTGCCAGCACTCGGGGGCCCCAAGAGACCCAGTACTTC	CASTRGPQETQYF
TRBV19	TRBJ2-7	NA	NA	TGTGCCAGTAGTATAAAGTTCAGCTACGAGCAGTACTTC	CASSIKFSYEQYF
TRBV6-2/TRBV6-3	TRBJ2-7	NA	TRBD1	TGTGCCAGCAGTCCCCTGAGGACAGGGAGCTACGAGCAGTACTTC	CASSPLRTGSYEQYF
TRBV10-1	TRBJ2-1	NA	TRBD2	TGCGCCAGCAGTGCCCCGGGACTAGCGGGAGGTAATGAGCAGTTCTTC	CASSAPGLAGGNEQFF
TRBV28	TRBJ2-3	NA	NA	TGTGCCAGCAGTTTAGGGCAGCTGACAGATACGCAGTATTTT	CASSLGQLTDTQYF
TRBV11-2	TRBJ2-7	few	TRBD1	TGTGCCAGCAGCTTAGCGTCAGGGGGTTTCCCCTACGAGCAGTACTTC	CASSLASGGFPYEQYF
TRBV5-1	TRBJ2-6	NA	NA	TGCGCCAGCTGTACAGGGACTGGGGCCAACGTCCTGACTTTC	CASCTGTGANVLTF
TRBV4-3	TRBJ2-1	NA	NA	TGCGCCAGTAATCGGGGCCACTCCTACAATGAGCAGTTCTTC	CASNRGHSYNEQFF
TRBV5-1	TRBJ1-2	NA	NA	TGCGCCAGCAGCTTGTGGGACACTAACTATGGCTACACCTTC	CASSLWDTNYGYTF
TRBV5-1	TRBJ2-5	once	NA	TGCGCCAGCAGCTTGGACAGAGAGACCCAGTACTTC	CASSLDRETQYF
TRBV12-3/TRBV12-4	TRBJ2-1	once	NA	TGTGCCAGCAGTTCTCTTAATGAGCAGTTCTTC	CASSSLNEQFF
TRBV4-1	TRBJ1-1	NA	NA	TGCGCCAGCAGCCAAGAGGAGACTTTGAACACTGAAGCTTTCTTT	CASSQEETLNTEAFF
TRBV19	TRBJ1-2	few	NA	TGTGCCAGTAGCCCGGGGGGGGACACCCATGGCTACACCTTC	CASSPGGDTHGYTF
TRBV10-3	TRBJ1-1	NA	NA	TGTGCCATCAGCCCCACAACTAACACTGAAGCTTTCTTT	CAISPTTNTEAFF
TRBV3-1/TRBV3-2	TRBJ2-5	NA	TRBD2	TGTGCCAGCAGCCAGTTGGGACTAGCGGGGGCTCTGACCCAGTACTTC	CASSQLGLAGALTQYF
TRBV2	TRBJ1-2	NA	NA	TGTGCCAGCAGTGAAAACGGGGGTTATGGCTACACCTTC	CASSENGGYGYTF
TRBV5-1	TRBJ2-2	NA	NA	TGCGCCAGCAGCTGGGCCTGGGACACCGGGGAGCTGTTTTTT	CASSWAWDTGELFF
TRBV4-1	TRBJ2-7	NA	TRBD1	TGCGCCAGCAGCCAGACCCAGGGGACAGGGCTCTACGAGCAGTACTTC	CASSQTQGTGLYEQYF
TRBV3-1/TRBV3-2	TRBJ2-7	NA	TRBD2	TGTGCCAGCAGCCAAGGGGGACTAGATCGGTCCGAGCAGTACTTC	CASSQGGLDRSEQYF
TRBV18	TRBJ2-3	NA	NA	TGTGCCAGCTCACCATTGGGTGGTACAGATACGCAGTATTTT	CASSPLGGTDTQYF
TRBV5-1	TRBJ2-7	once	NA	TGCGCCAGCAGCTTGGCCAGCTCAGCCCTCTACGAGCAGTACTTC	CASSLASSALYEQYF
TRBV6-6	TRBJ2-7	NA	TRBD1	TGTGCCAGCAGTTATAACTTTGTGACAGGGTCATCCGAGCAGTACTTC	CASSYNFVTGSSEQYF
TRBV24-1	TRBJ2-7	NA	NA	TGTGCCACCAGGGGCCGGACATACTCCTACGAGCAGTACTTC	CATRGRTYSYEQYF
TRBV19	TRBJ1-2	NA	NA	TGTGCCAGTAAGGGCCAGGGAGCTGCCCCTAACTATGGCTACACCTTC	CASKGQGAAPNYGYTF
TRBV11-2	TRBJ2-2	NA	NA	TGTGCCAGCAGCTTATACGGGAGTCGTACCGGGGAGCTGTTTTTT	CASSLYGSRTGELFF
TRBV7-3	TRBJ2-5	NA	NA	TGTGCCAGCAGCCCCGGGACCCAAGAGACCCAGTACTTC	CASSPGTQETQYF
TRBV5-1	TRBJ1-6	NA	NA	TGCGCCAGCAGCAGGGAGAGCTCCTATAATTCACCCCTCCACTTT	CASSRESSYNSPLHF